Listed below are T cell receptor beta chains from one sample, sequenced in a study of blood T cell repertoires in COVID-19. Generated by immunoSEQ multiplex PCR, the TCRdb table keeps only in-frame clones and is missing some. The sample includes approximately 280,000 clones, nearly 90% of them seen just once. Sequencing used peripheral blood. The receptors come from a man aged 18 to 35 with active or convalescent COVID-19. The CDR3 runs from the conserved cysteine through the conserved F or W. D genes are given only for firm matches. Some rows mark clone size as missing; the rest say once, few, many or name a class of expanded clone.

>TRBD2|TRBJ2-5|NA|TRBV6-4
TGTGCCAGCAGTCGACTAGCGGGGGACCAAGAGACCCAGTACTTC
CASSRLAGDQETQYF
>NA|TRBJ2-7|NA|TRBV3-1/TRBV3-2
TGTGCCAGCAGCCAAGATCCCGGTGGGGCATACGAGCAGTACTTC
CASSQDPGGAYEQYF
>NA|TRBJ2-2|once|TRBV28
TGTGCCAGCAGCCCGACTGGGGGCGCGACCGGGGAGCTGTTTTTT
CASSPTGGATGELFF
>TRBD2|TRBJ2-2|few|TRBV10-2
TGCGCCAGCAGTCTAGCGGGGGGGCGGGACACCGGGGAGCTGTTTTTT
CASSLAGGRDTGELFF
>TRBD1|TRBJ2-5|NA|TRBV12-3/TRBV12-4
TGTGCCAGCACCCCTCAGGGGGCCAGGACCCAGTACTTC
CASTPQGARTQYF
>NA|TRBJ1-2|few|TRBV5-1
TGCGCCAGCAGCTTGATACTTGACTATGGCTACACCTTC
CASSLILDYGYTF
>NA|TRBJ1-5|NA|TRBV15
TGTGCCACCAGCAGAGGAGGGGAAGGGGGACAGCCCCAGCATTTT
CATSRGGEGGQPQHF
>NA|TRBJ1-2|once|TRBV5-1
TGCGCCAGCAGCTTGAATGAACGGAACTATGGCTACACCTTC
CASSLNERNYGYTF
>NA|TRBJ2-7|NA|TRBV9
TGTGCCAGCAGCGTAGGCGGGAATCAATACGAGCAGTACTTC
CASSVGGNQYEQYF
>NA|TRBJ1-5|NA|TRBV28
TGTGCCAGCAGGAGGGCCATTTGGACGGAGCTTAGCAATCAGCCCCAGCATTTT
CASRRAIWTELSNQPQHF
>NA|TRBJ1-4|NA|TRBV12-3/TRBV12-4
TGTGCCAGCAGTTTCTATGAAAAACTGTTTTTT
CASSFYEKLFF
>NA|TRBJ1-2|NA|TRBV6-5
TGTGCCAGCAGTTACTCGCAGGGGTCAAATGGCTACACCTTC
CASSYSQGSNGYTF
>NA|TRBJ1-2|NA|TRBV7-8
TGTGCCAGCAGCTTAGCGCTCATCGGGAATTATGGCTACACCTTC
CASSLALIGNYGYTF
>NA|TRBJ2-7|NA|TRBV21-1
TGTGCCAGCCCCCCTAGCGGGGGGCACTTC
CASPPSGGHF
>NA|TRBJ2-1|once|TRBV25-1
TGTGCCAGTTACCCCTCTCAGGGAAACAATGAGCAGTTCTTC
CASYPSQGNNEQFF
>NA|TRBJ1-5|NA|TRBV6-1
TGTGCCAGCAGTGACAGAGGCTATAGCAATCAGCCCCAGCATTTT
CASSDRGYSNQPQHF
>NA|TRBJ2-3|NA|TRBV5-1
TGCGCCAGCAGCCCAGGGGGGGATACGCAGTATTTT
CASSPGGDTQYF
>TRBD1|TRBJ2-2|NA|TRBV25-1
TGTGCCAGCAGTGAACCGGGACAGGAGAGTGGCGGGGAGCTGTTTTTT
CASSEPGQESGGELFF
>TRBD1|TRBJ2-5|once|TRBV7-3
TGTGCCAGCAGCTTAAAAGGACAGGGTGGCGAGACCCAGTACTTC
CASSLKGQGGETQYF
>NA|TRBJ2-4|NA|TRBV7-2
TGTGCCAGCAGCTTAGTGGGCATACTAGCCAAAAACATTCAGTACTTC
CASSLVGILAKNIQYF
>TRBD2|TRBJ2-3|NA|TRBV7-2
TGTGCCAGCAGCTTATCTCTAGCGGGGGGACTCACAGATACGCAGTATTTT
CASSLSLAGGLTDTQYF
>NA|TRBJ1-1|NA|TRBV6-5
TGTGCCAGCAGTTACTCGGCAGGAAAGAACACTGAAGCTTTCTTT
CASSYSAGKNTEAFF
>NA|TRBJ2-7|NA|TRBV21-1
TGTGCCAGCAGCAAAGTTCCTAGAGAGCAGTACTTC
CASSKVPREQYF
>NA|TRBJ1-5|NA|TRBV28
TGTGCCAGCAGCGGAACCGACTTCGCGGCCAATCAGCCCCAGCATTTT
CASSGTDFAANQPQHF
>TRBD1|TRBJ1-1|NA|TRBV6-6
TGTGCCAGCAGTTACGGGACAGTTATGAACACTGAAGCTTTCTTT
CASSYGTVMNTEAFF
>TRBD1|TRBJ1-1|NA|TRBV9
TGTGCCAGCAGCGTAGGGGGGACAGTTTCTCGGCAAGCTTTCTTT
CASSVGGTVSRQAFF
>TRBD1|TRBJ1-2|few|TRBV20-1
TGCAGTGCTAGTTTTGACAGGGTCAGCTATGGCTACACCTTC
CSASFDRVSYGYTF
>TRBD2|TRBJ2-4|NA|TRBV9
TGTGCCAGCAGCGTAGCGGCGGGGGGGCTGGACATTCAGTACTTC
CASSVAAGGLDIQYF
>TRBD1|TRBJ1-1|NA|TRBV7-9
TGTGCCAGCAGCACACCACCCGGGACAGGGCTCATGAACACTGAAGCTTTCTTT
CASSTPPGTGLMNTEAFF
>TRBD1|TRBJ1-2|NA|TRBV19
TGTGCCAGTAGACCCGGGACAGGGAATGGCTACACCTTC
CASRPGTGNGYTF
>TRBD2|TRBJ2-2|NA|TRBV6-2/TRBV6-3
TGTGCCAGCAGTTACCGCGGGGGACTGGCAAACACCGGGGAGCTGTTTTTT
CASSYRGGLANTGELFF
>TRBD1|TRBJ1-6|once|TRBV5-6
TGTGCCAGCAGACCGGGACAGGGGGCCAATTCACCCCTCCACTTT
CASRPGQGANSPLHF
>NA|TRBJ1-1|NA|TRBV18
TGTGCCAGCTCACTAACCCAACAGGGTGGATTGAACACTGAAGCTTTCTTT
CASSLTQQGGLNTEAFF
>TRBD1|TRBJ2-5|NA|TRBV7-8
TGTGCCAGCAGCACAGAGGACAGGGCAGTGGGGACCCAGTACTTC
CASSTEDRAVGTQYF
>NA|TRBJ1-1|NA|TRBV7-9
TGTGCCAGCAGCTTCGGTGGAGGGCAGGCTTTCTTT
CASSFGGGQAFF
>TRBD1|TRBJ2-2|NA|TRBV29-1
TGCAGCGTATCACAGGGGGTGGCCGGGGAGCTGTTTTTT
CSVSQGVAGELFF
>NA|TRBJ1-2|NA|TRBV7-9
TGTGCCAGCAGCCCGGGGGGGGATGCGTACACCTTC
CASSPGGDAYTF
>NA|TRBJ1-2|NA|TRBV7-8
TGTGCCAGCAGCCCGGGGGGGCATGGCTACACCTTC
CASSPGGHGYTF
>NA|TRBJ1-6|NA|TRBV6-6
TGTGCCACCAGGAACAGCCTAAATTCACCCCTCCACTTT
CATRNSLNSPLHF
>TRBD1|TRBJ2-7|NA|TRBV9
TGTGCCAGCAGCCCAGGGACAGCTCACTACGAGCAGTACTTC
CASSPGTAHYEQYF
>TRBD1|TRBJ2-3|NA|TRBV4-1
TGCGCCAGCAGCCCCCCCGGACAGGGTGGGCCAGATACGCAGTATTTT
CASSPPGQGGPDTQYF
>NA|TRBJ1-2|NA|TRBV7-9
TGTGCCAGCAGCTTTGGCACTAACTATGGCTACACCTTC
CASSFGTNYGYTF
>NA|TRBJ1-1|NA|TRBV13
TGTGCCAGTACCCCCTCTACCGAAAACACTGAAGCTTTCTTT
CASTPSTENTEAFF
>TRBD2|TRBJ2-1|NA|TRBV24-1
TGTGCCAGCGCAGCGGGGGGCGCCTACAATGAGCAGTTCTTC
CASAAGGAYNEQFF
>NA|TRBJ2-1|NA|TRBV15
TGTGCCACCAGCAGAGTTCTTCATGAGCAGTTCTTC
CATSRVLHEQFF
>TRBD1|TRBJ1-1|NA|TRBV6-6
TGTGCCAGCAGATCCGACAGGGGTGAAGCTTTCTTT
CASRSDRGEAFF
>TRBD1|TRBJ1-2|NA|TRBV14
TGTGCCAGCAGTCGGACAGGGTCGTCTAACTATGGCTACACCTTC
CASSRTGSSNYGYTF
>NA|TRBJ1-5|NA|TRBV15
TGTGCCACCAGCAGGGATCCGGGACTGGATCAGCCCCAGCATTTT
CATSRDPGLDQPQHF